These 10 T cell receptor beta chains came from one sample sequenced in a study of beta chain features in type 1 diabetes. Study-wide findings and caveats: Shorter TCRB CDR3s, moderately but significantly so, marked every one of the four CD4+ subsets in Type 1 diabetes patients.

Antigen specificity for these receptors is unknown. TCRB transcripts that were expressed got sequenced, as all of the isolated RNA had been reverse transcribed. The assay was immunoSEQ multiplex PCR, and TCRdb's table has in-frame clones only and misses some. Here the sample spans 640,000 or so clones, 13% being singletons. The sample comprised naive CD4+ T cells from blood. The receptors originated from a man younger than 30 with type 1 diabetes.

The table lists this clone with a few counts. The V gene is TRBV25-1, the J gene TRBJ2-2, with D possibly being TRBD2 (6 bases). V dropped 2 bases and J dropped 5 bases, with 6 bases sitting between them. Looked up from germline, CDR1 is MGHDK and CDR2 is SYGVNS. The CDR3 is made up of 13 amino acids. The DNA of the CDR3 is TGTGCCAGCAGTGAACGGGGGACCGGGGAGCTGTTTTTT. This gives the protein CASSERGTGELFF.

This clone has just a few counts. The identical CDR3 is also encoded by other nucleotide sequences in the sample. The chain combines TRBV7-9 with TRBJ2-7, with D possibly being TRBD1 (6 bases). The germline V gene encodes CDR1 SEHNR and CDR2 FQNEAQ (reference sequence). Trimming took off 2 bases at V and 2 bases at J, with 10 bases between the two ends. This CDR3 has 14 residues. The CDR3 DNA reads as TGTGCCAGCAGCTTATTGACAGGTACCTACGAGCAGTACTTC. Translation: CASSLLTGTYEQYF.

The chain recombines TRBV5-1 with TRBJ2-2, with a possible D match to TRBD2 (6 bases). With 4 bases removed from V and 7 bases from J, the gap between germline ends came to 17 bases. Germline V gene sequence: CDR1 SGHRS, CDR2 YFSETQ. The CDR3 length is 15 residues. CDR3 amino acids: CASSIADPKIGELFF. The CDR3 DNA follows: TGCGCCAGCAGCATAGCGGACCCGAAGATCGGGGAGCTGTTTTTT.

This clone was seen only a few times. The rearrangement links TRBV14 to TRBJ2-5; possibly TRBD2 for D (6 bases). The CDR3 consists of 17 residues. Germline lookup yields CDR1 SGHDN and CDR2 FVKESK. V gave up 4 bases and J gave up 2 bases, with 20 bases separating them. DNA for the CDR3: TGTGCCAGCAGCCCTATACTTCTGAGGAGGGAACAAGAGACCCAGTACTTC. It is translated as CASSPILLRREQETQYF.

The genes are TRBV7-9 and TRBJ2-5; TRBD1 aligns across 7 bases. The germline CDR1 and CDR2 sequences are SEHNR and FQNEAQ (reference sequence). This CDR3 is 13 amino acids long. Trimming took 5 bases from V and 3 from J; bases not matched to a gene: 3. The CDR3 DNA sequence: TGTGCCAGCAGCCTAGGGACAGAAGAGACCCAGTACTTC. Translation: CASSLGTEETQYF. The complete variable domain, with remaining parts taken from reference TRBV7-9 and TRBJ2-5, reads DTGVSQNPRHKITKRGQNVTFRCDPISEHNRLYWYRQTLGQGPEFLTYFQNEAQLEKSRLLSDRFSAERPKGSFSTLEIQRTEQGDSAMYLCASSLGTEETQYFGPGTRLLVL.

There are a few counts of this clone. The chain recombines TRBV6-1 with TRBJ2-7, with no clear D. This CDR3 has 13 amino acids. Trimming stripped 6 bases from V and 0 bases from J, with 9 bases between. Germline loops: CDR1 MNHNS, CDR2 SASEGT. The CDR3 loop reads CASSAAVSYEQYF. CDR3 bases: TGTGCCAGCAGCGCGGCGGTCTCCTACGAGCAGTACTTC.

This rearrangement joins TRBV13 to TRBJ1-1, with D possibly TRBD1 on 6 matching bases. Germline V CDR1 and CDR2: PRHDT, FYEKMQ (reference sequence). This CDR3 spans 14 amino acids. V lost 5 bases and J 3 bases, leaving 13 bases between the germline ends. CDR3 amino acids: CASSASYRDTEAFF. The CDR3 nucleotides read TGTGCCAGCAGCGCGAGTTACAGGGACACTGAAGCTTTCTTT.

The rearrangement links TRBV28 to TRBJ1-4; D perhaps matches TRBD1 (6 bases). The germline gives CDR1 MDHEN, CDR2 SYDVKM. Trimming shortened V by 10 bases and J by 3 bases, and 30 bases separated the two germline ends. The CDR3 loop spans 19 amino acids. CDR3 in DNA: TGTGCCACCTGGGCGGGTTGGACAGATGAAAATGGAGCTAATGAAAAACTGTTTTTT. Translation: CATWAGWTDENGANEKLFF. The full variable domain, with the rest looked up from reference TRBV28 and TRBJ1-4, is DVKVTQSSRYLVKRTGEKVFLECVQDMDHENMFWYRQDPGLGLRLIYFSYDVKMKEKGDIPEGYSVSREKKERFSLILESASTNQTSMYLCATWAGWTDENGANEKLFFGSGTQLSVL.

In this sample, this clone turned up a few times. The rearrangement uses TRBV19 and TRBJ1-1; D is ambiguous. CDR1 is LNHDA and CDR2 is SQIVND in the germline V gene (reference sequence). The CDR3 covers 13 residues. With 4 bases removed from V and 2 bases from J, the gap between germline ends came to 8 bases. The CDR3 sequence: CASSKGGNTEAFF. The CDR3 DNA reads TGTGCCAGTAGTAAAGGAGGCAACACTGAAGCTTTCTTT.

This rearrangement joins TRBV27 to TRBJ2-7; no clear D gene. Germline V gene sequence: CDR1 MNHEY, CDR2 SMNVEV (reference sequence). Trimming took off 2 bases at V and 2 bases at J, with 13 bases between the two ends. This CDR3 has 15 residues. The CDR3 protein is CASSLGRVGAYEQYF. The CDR3 nucleotides read TGTGCCAGCAGTTTAGGCCGGGTTGGAGCCTACGAGCAGTACTTC.